This T cell receptor beta chain was captured by sequencing in a study of blood T cell repertoires in COVID-19. V lost 0 bases and J lost 3, with 9 bases in between. Germline V gene sequence: CDR1 LGHDT, CDR2 YNNKEL (reference sequence). CDR3 length: 15 amino acids. The table came from immunoSEQ multiplex PCR; TCRdb's copy has only in-frame clones and leaves some out. The sample comprises over 450,000 clones, 85% to 90% of which are singletons, and around 8% rests with the top ten. The material sequenced was peripheral blood. V is TRBV3-1 (or the pseudogene TRBV3-2) and J is TRBJ1-5; D uncertain. The receptor comes from a woman between 50 and 59 years old with COVID-19, enrolled during active disease. The CDR3 DNA follows: TGTGCCAGCAGCCAAGATGCGGGCCACAATCAGCCCCAGCATTTT. It encodes CASSQDAGHNQPQHF.